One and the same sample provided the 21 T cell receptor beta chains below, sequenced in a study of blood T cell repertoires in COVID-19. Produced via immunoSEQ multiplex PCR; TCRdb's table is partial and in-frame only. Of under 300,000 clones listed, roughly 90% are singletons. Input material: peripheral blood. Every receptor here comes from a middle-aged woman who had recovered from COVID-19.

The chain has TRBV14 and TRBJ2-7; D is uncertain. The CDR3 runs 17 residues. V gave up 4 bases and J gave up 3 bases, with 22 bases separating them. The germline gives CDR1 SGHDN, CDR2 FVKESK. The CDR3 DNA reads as TGTGCCAGCAGCCCCATGCATGCGGTCCGCCTGGGCTACGAGCAGTACTTC. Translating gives CASSPMHAVRLGYEQYF.

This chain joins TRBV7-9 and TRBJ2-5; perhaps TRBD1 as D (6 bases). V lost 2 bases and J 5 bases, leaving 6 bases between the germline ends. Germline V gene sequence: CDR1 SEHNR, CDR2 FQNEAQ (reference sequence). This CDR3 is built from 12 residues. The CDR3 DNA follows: TGTGCCAGCAGCTTACAGGGGGAGACCCAGTACTTC. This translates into CASSLQGETQYF.

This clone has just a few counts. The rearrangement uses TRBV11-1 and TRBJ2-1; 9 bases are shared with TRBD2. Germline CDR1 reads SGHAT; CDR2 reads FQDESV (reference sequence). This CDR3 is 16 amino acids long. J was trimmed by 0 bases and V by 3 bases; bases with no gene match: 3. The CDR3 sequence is CASSLREGSSYNEQFF. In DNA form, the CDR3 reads TGTGCCAGCAGCTTGCGGGAGGGGAGCTCCTACAATGAGCAGTTCTTC.

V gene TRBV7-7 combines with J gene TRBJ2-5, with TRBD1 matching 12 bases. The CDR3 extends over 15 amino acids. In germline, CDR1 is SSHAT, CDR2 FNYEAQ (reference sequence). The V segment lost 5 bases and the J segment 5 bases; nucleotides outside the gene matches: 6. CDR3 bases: TGTGCCAGCAGCATGGGACAGGGGGCTGGGGAGACCCAGTACTTC. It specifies CASSMGQGAGETQYF.

CDR3: CASSLRQGGMNTEAFF. CDR3 nucleotide sequence: TGCGCCAGCAGCTTGCGTCAGGGAGGGATGAACACTGAAGCTTTCTTT. The rearrangement joins TRBV5-1 to TRBJ1-1; D is perhaps TRBD1 (5 bases). Trimming shortened V by 1 base and J by 0 bases, and 13 bases separated the two germline ends. Germline V lookup: CDR1 SGHRS, CDR2 YFSETQ. The CDR3 runs to 16 residues.

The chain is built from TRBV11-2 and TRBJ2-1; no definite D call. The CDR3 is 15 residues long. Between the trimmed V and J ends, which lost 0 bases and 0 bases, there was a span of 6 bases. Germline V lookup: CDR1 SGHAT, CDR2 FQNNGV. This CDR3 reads CASSLDKSSYNEQFF. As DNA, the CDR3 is TGTGCCAGCAGCTTAGACAAGAGCTCCTACAATGAGCAGTTCTTC.

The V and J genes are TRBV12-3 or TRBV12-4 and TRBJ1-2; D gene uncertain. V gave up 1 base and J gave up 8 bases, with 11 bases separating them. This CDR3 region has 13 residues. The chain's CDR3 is CASSLGGGGGYTF. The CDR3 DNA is TGTGCCAGCAGTTTAGGGGGTGGAGGCGGCTACACCTTC.

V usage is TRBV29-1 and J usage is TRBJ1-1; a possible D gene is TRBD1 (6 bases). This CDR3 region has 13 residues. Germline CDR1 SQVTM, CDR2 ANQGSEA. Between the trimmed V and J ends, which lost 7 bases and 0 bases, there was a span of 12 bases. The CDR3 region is CSAQGEMNTEAFF. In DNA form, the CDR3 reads TGCAGCGCACAGGGAGAAATGAACACTGAAGCTTTCTTT. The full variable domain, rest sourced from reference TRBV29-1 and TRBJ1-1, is SAVISQKPSRDICQRGTSLTIQCQVDSQVTMMFWYRQQPGQSLTLIATANQGSEATYESGFVIDKFPISRPNLTFSTLTVSNMSPEDSSIYLCSAQGEMNTEAFFGQGTRLTVV.

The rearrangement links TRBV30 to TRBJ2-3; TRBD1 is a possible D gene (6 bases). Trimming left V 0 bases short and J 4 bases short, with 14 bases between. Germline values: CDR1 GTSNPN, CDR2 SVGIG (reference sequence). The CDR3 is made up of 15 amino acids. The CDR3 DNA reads TGTGCCTGGAGTGTCTCGGGACAACTCCCAGATACGCAGTATTTT. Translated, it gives CAWSVSGQLPDTQYF.

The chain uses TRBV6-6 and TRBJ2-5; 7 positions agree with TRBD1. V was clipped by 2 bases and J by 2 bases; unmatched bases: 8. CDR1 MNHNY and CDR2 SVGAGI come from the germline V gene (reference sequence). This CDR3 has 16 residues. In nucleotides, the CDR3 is TGTGCCAGCAGTTACCCCGTTGGGGGACAGCAAGAGACCCAGTACTTC. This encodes CASSYPVGGQQETQYF.

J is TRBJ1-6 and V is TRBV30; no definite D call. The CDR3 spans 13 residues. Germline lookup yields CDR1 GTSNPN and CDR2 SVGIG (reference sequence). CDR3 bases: TGTGCGTCTGAGGACGGGAATAATTCACCCCTCCACTTT. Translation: CASEDGNNSPLHF.

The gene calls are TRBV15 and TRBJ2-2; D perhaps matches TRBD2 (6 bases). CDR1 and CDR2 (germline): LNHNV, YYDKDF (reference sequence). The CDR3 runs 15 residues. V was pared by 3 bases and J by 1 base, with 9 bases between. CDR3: CATSRNSGNTGELFF. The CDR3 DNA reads TGTGCCACCAGCAGGAATAGCGGGAACACCGGGGAGCTGTTTTTT.

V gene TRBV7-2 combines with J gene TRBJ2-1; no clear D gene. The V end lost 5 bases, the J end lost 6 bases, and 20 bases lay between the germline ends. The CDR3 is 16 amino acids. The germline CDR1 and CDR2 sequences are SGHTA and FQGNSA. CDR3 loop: CASSPAVGIRPNEQFF. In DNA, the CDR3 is TGTGCCAGCAGCCCCGCAGTTGGCATTCGCCCCAATGAGCAGTTCTTC.

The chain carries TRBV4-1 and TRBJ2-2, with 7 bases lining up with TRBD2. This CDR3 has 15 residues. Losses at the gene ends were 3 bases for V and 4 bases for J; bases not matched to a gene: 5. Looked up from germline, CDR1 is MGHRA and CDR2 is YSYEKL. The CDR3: CASSHPSGGTGELFF. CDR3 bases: TGCGCCAGCAGCCACCCCTCGGGGGGCACCGGGGAGCTGTTTTTT.

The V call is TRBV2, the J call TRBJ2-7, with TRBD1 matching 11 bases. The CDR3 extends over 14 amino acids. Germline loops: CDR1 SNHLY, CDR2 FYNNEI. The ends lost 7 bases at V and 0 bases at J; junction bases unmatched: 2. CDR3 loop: CASMGTGGSYEQYF. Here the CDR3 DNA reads TGTGCCAGCATGGGGACAGGGGGCTCCTACGAGCAGTACTTC.

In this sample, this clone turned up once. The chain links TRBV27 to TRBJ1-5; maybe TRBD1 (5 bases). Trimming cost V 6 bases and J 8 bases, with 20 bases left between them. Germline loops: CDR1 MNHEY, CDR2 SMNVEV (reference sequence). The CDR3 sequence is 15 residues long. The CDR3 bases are TGTGCCAGCAGGCGTTCGGGGGGTGAGAGGGAGCCCCAGCATTTT. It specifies CASRRSGGEREPQHF.

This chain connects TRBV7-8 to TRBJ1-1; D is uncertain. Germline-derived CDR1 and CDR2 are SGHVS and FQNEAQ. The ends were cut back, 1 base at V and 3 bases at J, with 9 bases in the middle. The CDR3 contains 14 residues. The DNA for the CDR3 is TGTGCCAGCAGCTTAGTAACGGTGGACACTGAAGCTTTCTTT. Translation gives CASSLVTVDTEAFF.

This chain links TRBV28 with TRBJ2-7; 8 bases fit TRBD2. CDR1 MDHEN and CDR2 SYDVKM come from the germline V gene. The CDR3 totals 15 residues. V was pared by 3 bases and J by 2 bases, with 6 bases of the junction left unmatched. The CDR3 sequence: CASSFSGTPTYEQYF. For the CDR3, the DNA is TGTGCCAGCAGTTTTAGCGGGACGCCGACCTACGAGCAGTACTTC.

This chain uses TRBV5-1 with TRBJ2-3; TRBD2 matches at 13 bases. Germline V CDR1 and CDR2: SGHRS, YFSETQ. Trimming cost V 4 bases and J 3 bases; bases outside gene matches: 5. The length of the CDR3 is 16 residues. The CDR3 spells CASSIRTSGSTDTQYF. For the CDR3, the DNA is TGCGCCAGCAGCATCAGGACTAGCGGGAGTACAGATACGCAGTATTTT.

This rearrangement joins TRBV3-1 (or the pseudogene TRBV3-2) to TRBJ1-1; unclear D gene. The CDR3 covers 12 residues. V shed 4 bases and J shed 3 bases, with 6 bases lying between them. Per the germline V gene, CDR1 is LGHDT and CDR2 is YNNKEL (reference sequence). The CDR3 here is CASSPSDTEAFF. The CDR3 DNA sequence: TGTGCCAGCAGCCCGTCGGACACTGAAGCTTTCTTT.

CDR3 nucleotide sequence: TGTGCCAGCAGCTACGAGGGACAGGGGGTCACTGAAGCTTTCTTT. As protein: CASSYEGQGVTEAFF. V usage is TRBV7-9 and J usage is TRBJ1-1; the match to TRBD1 covers 11 bases. CDR3 size: 15 residues. Trimming took 4 bases from V and 4 from J; bases not matched to a gene: 5. The germline V gene has CDR1 SEHNR and CDR2 FQNEAQ (reference sequence). Based on the CDR3 plus reference TRBV7-9 and TRBJ1-1, the full variable domain is DTGVSQNPRHKITKRGQNVTFRCDPISEHNRLYWYRQTLGQGPEFLTYFQNEAQLEKSRLLSDRFSAERPKGSFSTLEIQRTEQGDSAMYLCASSYEGQGVTEAFFGQGTRLTVV.